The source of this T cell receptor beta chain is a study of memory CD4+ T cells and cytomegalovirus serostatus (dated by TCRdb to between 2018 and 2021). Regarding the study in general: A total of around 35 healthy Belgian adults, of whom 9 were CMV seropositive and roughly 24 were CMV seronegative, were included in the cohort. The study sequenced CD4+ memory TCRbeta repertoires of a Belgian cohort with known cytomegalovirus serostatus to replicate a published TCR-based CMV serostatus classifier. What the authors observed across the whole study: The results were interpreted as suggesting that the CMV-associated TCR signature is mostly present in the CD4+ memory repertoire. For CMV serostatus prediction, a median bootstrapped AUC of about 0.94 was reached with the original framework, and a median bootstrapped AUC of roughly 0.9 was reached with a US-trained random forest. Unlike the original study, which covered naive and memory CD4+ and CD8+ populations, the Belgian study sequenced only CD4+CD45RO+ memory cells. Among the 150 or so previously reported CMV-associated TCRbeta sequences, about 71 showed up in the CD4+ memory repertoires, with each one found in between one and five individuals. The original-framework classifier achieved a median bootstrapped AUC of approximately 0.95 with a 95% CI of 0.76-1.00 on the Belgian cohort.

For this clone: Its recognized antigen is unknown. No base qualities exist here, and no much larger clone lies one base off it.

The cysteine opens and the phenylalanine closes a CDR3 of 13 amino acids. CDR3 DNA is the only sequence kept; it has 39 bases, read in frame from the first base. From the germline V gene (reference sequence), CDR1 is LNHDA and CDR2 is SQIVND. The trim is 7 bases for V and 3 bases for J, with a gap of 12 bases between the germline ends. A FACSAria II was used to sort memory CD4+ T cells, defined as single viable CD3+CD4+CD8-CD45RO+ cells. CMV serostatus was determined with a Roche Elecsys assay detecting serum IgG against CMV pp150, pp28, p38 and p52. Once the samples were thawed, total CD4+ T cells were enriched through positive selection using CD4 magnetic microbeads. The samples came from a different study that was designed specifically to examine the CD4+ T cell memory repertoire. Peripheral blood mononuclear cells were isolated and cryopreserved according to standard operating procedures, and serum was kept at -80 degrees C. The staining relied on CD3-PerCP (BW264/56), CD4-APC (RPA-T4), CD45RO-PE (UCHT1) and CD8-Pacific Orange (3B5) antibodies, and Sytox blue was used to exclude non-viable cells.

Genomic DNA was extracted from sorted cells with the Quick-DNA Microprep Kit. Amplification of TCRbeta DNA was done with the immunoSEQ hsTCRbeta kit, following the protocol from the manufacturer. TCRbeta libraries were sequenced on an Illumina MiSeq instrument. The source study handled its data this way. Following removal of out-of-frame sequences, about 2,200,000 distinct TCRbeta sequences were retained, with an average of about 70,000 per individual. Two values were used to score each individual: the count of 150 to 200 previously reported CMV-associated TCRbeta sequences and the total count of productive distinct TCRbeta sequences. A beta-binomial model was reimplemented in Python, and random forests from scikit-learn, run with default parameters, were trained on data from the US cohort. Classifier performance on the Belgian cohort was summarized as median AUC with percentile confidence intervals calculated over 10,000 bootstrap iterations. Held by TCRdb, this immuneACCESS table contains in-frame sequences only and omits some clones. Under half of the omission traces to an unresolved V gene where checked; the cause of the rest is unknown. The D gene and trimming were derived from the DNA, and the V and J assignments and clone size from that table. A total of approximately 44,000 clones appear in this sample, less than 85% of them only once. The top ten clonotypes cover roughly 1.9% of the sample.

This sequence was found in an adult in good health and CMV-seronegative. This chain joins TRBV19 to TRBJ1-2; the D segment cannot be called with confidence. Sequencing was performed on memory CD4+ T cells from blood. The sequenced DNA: TGTGCCAGTACCCGTACCCGCCACTATGGCTACACCTTC. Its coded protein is CASTRTRHYGYTF. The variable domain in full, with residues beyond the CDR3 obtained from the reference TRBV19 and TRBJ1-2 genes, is DGGITQSPKYLFRKEGQNVTLSCEQNLNHDAMYWYRQDPGQGLRLIYYSQIVNDFQKGDIAEGYSVSREKKESFPLTVTSAQKNPTAFYLCASTRTRHYGYTFGSGTRLTVV.